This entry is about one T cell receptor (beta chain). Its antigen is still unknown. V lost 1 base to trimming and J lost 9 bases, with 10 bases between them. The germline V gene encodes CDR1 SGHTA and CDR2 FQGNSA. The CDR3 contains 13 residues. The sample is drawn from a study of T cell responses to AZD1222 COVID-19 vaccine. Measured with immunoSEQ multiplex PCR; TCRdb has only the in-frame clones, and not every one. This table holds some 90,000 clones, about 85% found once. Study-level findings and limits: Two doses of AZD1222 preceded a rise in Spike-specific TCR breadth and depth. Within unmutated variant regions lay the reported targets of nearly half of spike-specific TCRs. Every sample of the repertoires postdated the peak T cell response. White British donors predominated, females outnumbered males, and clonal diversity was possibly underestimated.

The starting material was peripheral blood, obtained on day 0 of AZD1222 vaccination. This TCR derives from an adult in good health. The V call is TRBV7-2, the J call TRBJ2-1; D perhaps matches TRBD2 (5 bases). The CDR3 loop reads CASSLGGSREQFF. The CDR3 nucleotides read TGTGCCAGCAGCTTAGGCGGGTCTCGTGAGCAGTTCTTC.